Presented here are 25 T cell receptor beta chains from one specimen sequenced in a study of T cells after yellow fever vaccination. MiXCR, run by TCRdb on the 5' RACE reads, gives a single entry per CDR3 protein. The table includes about 300,000 distinct CDR3 sequences, 8.7% detected once. This material consisted of CD4+ T cells sorted from PBMCs, taken 5 days after the yellow fever booster vaccination. The origin of the receptors is a man between 18 and 35 years old who received the YFV17D yellow fever vaccine.

This chain links TRBV5-1 with TRBJ2-3, with 9 positions matching TRBD1. The germline V gene encodes CDR1 SGHRS and CDR2 YFSETQ. V shed 0 bases and J 5 bases; nucleotides not matched to a gene: 4. CDR3 size: 15 residues. In DNA form, the CDR3 reads TGCGCCAGCAGCTTGGAGGGACAGGGTGGAGATACGCAGTATTTT. Protein product: CASSLEGQGGDTQYF.

This clonotype appeared a few times. This chain joins TRBV20-1 and TRBJ1-1; D gene unclear. The germline gives CDR1 DFQATT, CDR2 SNEGSKA (reference sequence). Trimming removed 3 bases at V and 0 bases at J, with 8 bases between. The CDR3 runs to 13 residues. The CDR3 spells CSASLVLNTEAFF. In DNA form, the CDR3 reads TGCAGTGCTAGTCTGGTACTGAACACTGAAGCTTTCTTT.

The chain combines TRBV7-2 with TRBJ2-3; perhaps D is TRBD1 or TRBD2 (7 bases each). CDR1 SGHTA and CDR2 FQGNSA come from the germline V gene. V was clipped by 6 bases and J by 10 bases, with 14 bases between them. This CDR3 comprises 12 residues. CDR3 bases: TGTGCCAGCAGTTCAGGGGGGGCCCCGCAGTATTTT. Protein: CASSSGGAPQYF.

The genes are TRBV6-2 or TRBV6-3 and TRBJ1-2, with D possibly being TRBD1 (5 bases). The germline gives CDR1 MNHEY, CDR2 SVGEGT. Trimming shortened V by 5 bases and J by 7 bases, and 23 bases separated the two germline ends. This CDR3 has 16 residues. CDR3 bases: TGTGCCAGCAGTACCCAGAGGAGGGGCGGATACGGTGGCTACACCTTC. Amino acid sequence: CASSTQRRGGYGGYTF.

This clonotype was recorded at least ten times. An end of the junction does not agree with germline; a read error may underlie this. The chain recombines TRBV6-2 or TRBV6-3 with TRBJ1-1, with D possibly TRBD1 on 5 matching bases. The V gene's germline CDR1 is MNHEY and CDR2 SVGEGT. The CDR3 totals 13 residues. CDR3 sequence (DNA): TGCCACCCGCACCCTCCGGGGCGGGATAAAGCTTTCTTT. Translating gives CHPHPPGRDKAFF.

The chain uses TRBV30 and TRBJ2-5; tentative D call: TRBD1 (6 bases). The V gene lost 3 bases and the J gene lost 2 bases, with 7 bases spanning the gap. The germline CDR1 and CDR2 sequences are GTSNPN and SVGIG (reference sequence). CDR3 length: 12 amino acids. The CDR3 bases are TGTGCCTGGAGGGACAGACAAGAGACCCAGTACTTC. It encodes CAWRDRQETQYF.

This clonotype was detected only a few times. This rearrangement joins TRBV7-8 to TRBJ2-5; 9 bases are a match to TRBD1. Unmatched junction bases numbered 10, after V lost 7 bases and J lost 4 bases. Per the germline V gene, CDR1 is SGHVS and CDR2 is FQNEAQ. This CDR3 has 15 amino acids. The CDR3 DNA reads TGTGCCAGCACTATCAACAGGGGGCTCGGAGAGACCCAGTACTTC. Translated: CASTINRGLGETQYF.

V usage is TRBV4-1 and J usage is TRBJ2-7; 9 bases are a match to TRBD1. CDR1 and CDR2 (germline): MGHRA, YSYEKL. CDR3 size: 15 residues. V shed 4 bases and J 7 bases; nucleotides not matched to a gene: 11. The CDR3 nucleotides are TGCGCCAGCAGCCGGGGACAGGGAATCCTAGGGGAGCAGTACGTC. Translating gives CASSRGQGILGEQYV.

This clonotype turned up a few times. This rearrangement joins TRBV20-1 to TRBJ2-1, with TRBD2 matching 10 bases. V shed 4 bases, J shed 6 bases, and the junction held 9 bases outside the gene matches. This CDR3 has 15 residues. Looked up from germline, CDR1 is DFQATT and CDR2 is SNEGSKA (reference sequence). The CDR3, as DNA: TGCAGTGCTACTTCGACTAGCGGGTGGAGCAATGAGCAGTTCTTC. As protein: CSATSTSGWSNEQFF.

The J gene is TRBJ2-7, the V gene TRBV3-1; 9 nucleotides align to TRBD1. From germline, CDR1 is LGHDT and CDR2 YNNKEL (reference sequence). V lost 4 bases and J lost 3; bases outside the gene matches: 4. The CDR3 extends over 14 amino acids. The CDR3 sequence: CASSLGQGFYEQYF. The CDR3, as DNA: TGTGCCAGCAGCCTGGGACAGGGTTTCTACGAGCAGTACTTC.

This clonotype was detected a few times. This chain joins TRBV18 and TRBJ1-5; TRBD1 matches at 8 bases. From germline, CDR1 is KGHSH and CDR2 LQKENI. This CDR3 comprises 15 residues. V shed 3 bases and J 3 bases; nucleotides not matched to a gene: 4. CDR3 sequence: CASSPSTGANQPQHF. The CDR3 DNA follows: TGTGCCAGCTCACCCTCGACAGGGGCCAATCAGCCCCAGCATTTT.

The V and J genes are TRBV6-1 and TRBJ2-2; perhaps TRBD1 as D (5 bases). The V and J ends lost 3 bases and 2 bases respectively, with 13 bases between them. The CDR3 is 16 residues long. CDR1 is MNHNS and CDR2 is SASEGT in the germline V gene. The CDR3 nucleotides are TGTGCCAGCAGTGATGTCAGGGCCCCTAACACCGGGGAGCTGTTTTTT. It codes for CASSDVRAPNTGELFF.

This clonotype was detected only a few times. The V gene is TRBV28, the J gene TRBJ2-3, with 7 nucleotides matching TRBD2. V lost 5 bases and J lost 2; bases outside the gene matches: 16. The CDR3 consists of 18 residues. In germline, CDR1 is MDHEN, CDR2 SYDVKM. The DNA of the CDR3 is TGTGCCAGCAGTCCCTGGGGAGTGGGAGCGGGGACCACAGATACGCAGTATTTT. Residues: CASSPWGVGAGTTDTQYF.

This clonotype was detected ten times or more. The chain carries TRBV20-1 and TRBJ2-5; 13 bases match TRBD2. There are 15 residues in the CDR3. Germline lookup yields CDR1 DFQATT and CDR2 SNEGSKA (reference sequence). Unmatched junction bases numbered 5, after V lost 6 bases and J lost 1 base. CDR3 DNA sequence: TGCAGTGCGGACGGGACTAGCGGGGCCCAAGAGACCCAGTACTTC. Amino acids: CSADGTSGAQETQYF.

The chain employs TRBV20-1 and TRBJ2-5, with 16 bases matching TRBD2. The CDR3 runs to 17 residues. Trimming at V came to 6 bases and at J to 2 bases, leaving 9 bases not matched to a gene. Germline values: CDR1 DFQATT, CDR2 SNEGSKA (reference sequence). This CDR3 reads CSATGLAGGPRQETQYF. For the CDR3, the DNA is TGCAGTGCGACGGGACTAGCGGGGGGGCCAAGGCAAGAGACCCAGTACTTC.

This clonotype was counted only a few times. This chain connects TRBV6-5 to TRBJ1-2; possibly TRBD1 for D (6 bases). In germline, CDR1 is MNHEY, CDR2 SVGAGI. The CDR3 spans 14 residues. V was cut by 2 bases and J by 8 bases, with 15 bases left in between. CDR3 DNA: TGTGCCAGCAGTTACGGGGACACAGGAAAGGGCTACACCTTC. Protein: CASSYGDTGKGYTF.

The V call is TRBV5-8, the J call TRBJ1-1, with D uncertain. The CDR3 contains 14 residues. The germline gives CDR1 SGHTS, CDR2 YDEGEE. V was shortened by 0 bases and J by 1 base, with 7 bases between the two germline ends. The CDR3 spells CASSLVPENTEAFF. The CDR3 region has the DNA TGTGCCAGCAGCTTGGTACCCGAGAACACTGAAGCTTTCTTT.

The table lists this clonotype with a few counts. The rearrangement uses TRBV3-1 and TRBJ1-5; D is ambiguous. V lost 4 bases and J lost 6, with 13 bases in between. The CDR3 totals 14 residues. CDR1 is LGHDT and CDR2 is YNNKEL in the germline V gene (reference sequence). In nucleotides, the CDR3 is TGTGCCAGCAGCCTTGGAGGGTTAGGTCAGCCCCAGCATTTT. It is translated as CASSLGGLGQPQHF.

This clonotype appeared a few times. CDR3 DNA sequence: TGTGCCAGCAGTGATCCGGGACAGACCCATGAAGCTTTCTTT. This codes for CASSDPGQTHEAFF. The rearrangement joins TRBV6-2 or TRBV6-3 to TRBJ1-1, with 7 bases aligning to TRBD1. Germline CDR1 is MNHEY and CDR2 is SVGEGT. The junction had 10 bases not matched to a gene; V was cut back by 5 bases and J by 7 bases. This CDR3 spans 14 amino acids.

The chain couples TRBV5-1 to TRBJ2-7, with a weak D call TRBD1 (6 bases). The CDR3 is 14 amino acids. The ends were cut back, 4 bases at V and 0 bases at J, with 11 bases in the middle. Germline V gives CDR1 SGHRS, CDR2 YFSETQ. This chain's CDR3 is CASSPTGSSYEQYV. The CDR3 DNA is TGCGCCAGCAGCCCAACAGGGAGCTCCTACGAGCAGTACGTC.

The V gene is TRBV5-1, the J gene TRBJ1-3, with D maybe TRBD1 (6 bases). From germline, CDR1 is SGHRS and CDR2 YFSETQ. Deletions cut 7 bases from V and 5 bases from J, with 22 bases between. CDR3 length equals 16 residues. The CDR3 DNA is TGCGCCAGCTCCCCCCTGTTGGAACAGGGCAGAAACACCATATATTTT. It translates to CASSPLLEQGRNTIYF.

The rearrangement uses TRBV5-5 and TRBJ2-7; 10 positions agree with TRBD2. Trimming took 3 bases from V and 2 from J; bases not matched to a gene: 5. Looked up from germline, CDR1 is SGHKS and CDR2 is YYEKEE (reference sequence). This CDR3 has 15 residues. The CDR3, as DNA: TGTGCCAGCAGCTCCACTAGCGGGGCGCCCTACGAGCAGTACGTC. Translating it yields CASSSTSGAPYEQYV.

This rearrangement joins TRBV28 to TRBJ2-2, with a tentative D call TRBD1 (5 bases). With 4 bases removed from V and 4 bases from J, the gap between germline ends came to 10 bases. CDR1 and CDR2 (germline): MDHEN, SYDVKM. The CDR3 extends over 14 amino acids. In nucleotides, the CDR3 is TGTGCCAGCAGTTCCGACAGCAGCACCGGGGAGCTGTTTTTT. Translated: CASSSDSSTGELFF.

CDR3 DNA: TGTGCCAGCAGTCTAAGACAGGCCGGGGGAGGCTACACCTTC. It yields the protein CASSLRQAGGGYTF. This chain connects TRBV6-5 to TRBJ1-2, with D perhaps matching TRBD1 (6 bases). The CDR3 consists of 14 residues. The V end was cut by 5 bases, the J end by 8 bases, with 18 bases between. Looked up from germline, CDR1 is MNHEY and CDR2 is SVGAGI.

This clonotype was seen many times. The V gene is TRBV7-2, the J gene TRBJ1-2; TRBD1 matches 10 bases. Germline assignment: CDR1 SGHTA and CDR2 FQGNSA. There are 13 residues in the CDR3. After removal of 6 bases from V and 8 bases from J, the junction contained 6 bases not matched to a gene. CDR3 region: CASRGTGAQGYTF. CDR3 DNA sequence: TGTGCCAGCAGGGGGACAGGGGCGCAGGGCTACACCTTC.